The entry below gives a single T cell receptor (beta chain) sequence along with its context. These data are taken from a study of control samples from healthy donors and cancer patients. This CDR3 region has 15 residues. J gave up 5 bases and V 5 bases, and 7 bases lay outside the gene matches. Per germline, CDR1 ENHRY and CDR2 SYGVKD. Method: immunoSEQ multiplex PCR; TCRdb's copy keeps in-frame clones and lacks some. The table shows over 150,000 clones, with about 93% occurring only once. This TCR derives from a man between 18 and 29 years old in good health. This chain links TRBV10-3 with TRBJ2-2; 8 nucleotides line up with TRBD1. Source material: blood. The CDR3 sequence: CAISQTGGVTGELFF. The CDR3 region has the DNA TGTGCCATCAGTCAAACAGGGGGAGTTACCGGGGAGCTGTTTTTT.